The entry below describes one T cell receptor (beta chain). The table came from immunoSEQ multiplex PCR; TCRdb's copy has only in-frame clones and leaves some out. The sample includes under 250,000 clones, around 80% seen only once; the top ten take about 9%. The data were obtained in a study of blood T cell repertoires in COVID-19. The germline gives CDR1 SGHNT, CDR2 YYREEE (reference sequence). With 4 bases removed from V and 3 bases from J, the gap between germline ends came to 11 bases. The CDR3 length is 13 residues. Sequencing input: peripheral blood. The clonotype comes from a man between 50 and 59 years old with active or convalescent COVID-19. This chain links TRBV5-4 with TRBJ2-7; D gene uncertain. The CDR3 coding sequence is TGTGCCAGCAGCCAAGACAATTACTACGAGCAGTACGTC. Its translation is CASSQDNYYEQYV.